Each of the 10 T cell receptor beta chains below was sequenced from the same sample in a study of cytomegalovirus exposure and HLA in healthy donors. Primers for the PCR totalled 60 Vbeta and 13 Jbeta. TCRdb keeps only in-frame clones here, not all; method: immunoSEQ multiplex PCR. The sample lists approximately 150,000 clones; roughly 80% were seen once. Sequencing was done on a sample of PBMCs. These receptor sequences come from a man younger than 40 in good health and CMV-seronegative.

The rearrangement uses TRBV6-5 and TRBJ2-7, with TRBD1 matching over 7 bases. Germline V gene data show CDR1 as MNHEY and CDR2 as SVGAGI. This CDR3 is 14 amino acids long. V was clipped by 7 bases and J by 3 bases; unmatched bases: 9. The CDR3: CASTAQGPYYEQYF. The CDR3 DNA is TGTGCCAGCACTGCACAGGGGCCCTACTACGAGCAGTACTTC.

This clone has only one observation. The chain has TRBV9 and TRBJ2-7; no clear D gene. Trimming removed 3 bases from V and 5 bases from J, with 12 bases in between. From germline, CDR1 is SGDLS and CDR2 YYNGEE. The CDR3 contains 13 residues. CDR3 in amino acids: CASSGNYLDEQYF. CDR3 coding DNA: TGTGCCAGCAGCGGAAACTACCTCGACGAGCAGTACTTC.

This sequence joins TRBV7-9 and TRBJ2-7; 7 bases align to TRBD1. The ends lost 5 bases at V and 4 bases at J; junction bases unmatched: 5. From germline, CDR1 is SEHNR and CDR2 FQNEAQ (reference sequence). CDR3 length equals 13 residues. The CDR3 reads CASSTGQVYEQYF. CDR3 coding DNA: TGTGCCAGCAGCACCGGACAGGTTTACGAGCAGTACTTC.

J is TRBJ2-2 and V is TRBV6-5, with TRBD1 matching 10 bases. The CDR3 is 13 residues long. V trimming: 6 bases; J trimming: 11 bases; junction bases outside the gene matches: 6. CDR1 is MNHEY, CDR2 SVGAGI, per germline. CDR3 sequence (DNA): TGTGCCAGCAGCGGACAGGGGGATCTCGAGCTGTTTTTT. As protein: CASSGQGDLELFF.

This clone was counted once. In DNA form, the CDR3 reads TGTGCCTCCTCGGAAGGGGTCATCAGGCAGTACTTC. Amino acids: CASSEGVIRQYF. The V gene is TRBV30, the J gene TRBJ2-7, with D perhaps matching TRBD1 (5 bases). This CDR3 has 12 amino acids. CDR1 is GTSNPN, CDR2 SVGIG, per germline (reference sequence). Trimming stripped 7 bases from V and 9 bases from J, with 19 bases between.

V usage is TRBV4-1 and J usage is TRBJ2-3, with 8 positions matching TRBD2. Germline lookup yields CDR1 MGHRA and CDR2 YSYEKL. This CDR3 has 18 residues. Trimming removed 0 bases from V and 3 bases from J; junction bases left unmatched: 11. The CDR3 region is CASSQDKELADVTDTQYF. The CDR3 coding sequence is TGCGCCAGCAGCCAAGACAAGGAACTAGCGGACGTTACAGATACGCAGTATTTT.

The V and J genes are TRBV5-1 and TRBJ1-1, with 7 positions matching TRBD1. Germline assignment: CDR1 SGHRS and CDR2 YFSETQ. CDR3 size: 16 residues. V was pared by 0 bases and J by 5 bases, with 10 bases of the junction left unmatched. The CDR3 spells CASSLAKQGSGTEAFF. DNA of the CDR3: TGCGCCAGCAGCTTGGCCAAACAGGGGAGTGGAACTGAAGCTTTCTTT.

V usage is TRBV6-6 and J usage is TRBJ2-7; 11 nucleotides align to TRBD1. Trimming cost V 5 bases and J 6 bases; bases outside gene matches: 9. CDR1 is MNHNY, CDR2 SVGAGI, per germline (reference sequence). The CDR3 runs to 15 residues. DNA of the CDR3: TGTGCCAGCAGTAGTCTACCGGGACAGGGGGGCGAGCAGTACTTC. Protein: CASSSLPGQGGEQYF.

The chain recombines TRBV7-2 with TRBJ2-3, with a weak D call TRBD1 (6 bases). The length of the CDR3 is 12 residues. In germline, CDR1 is SGHTA, CDR2 FQGNSA. The germline V and J ends were trimmed by 2 bases and 8 bases, with 8 bases remaining between them. In DNA, the CDR3 is TGTGCCAGCAGCTTACAGGGGCGTACGCAGTATTTT. Protein: CASSLQGRTQYF. The entire variable domain, with the rest obtained from reference TRBV7-2 and TRBJ2-3, is as follows: GAGVSQSPSNKVTEKGKDVELRCDPISGHTALYWYRQSLGQGLEFLIYFQGNSAPDKSGLPSDRFSAERTGGSVSTLTIQRTQQEDSAVYLCASSLQGRTQYFGPGTRLTVL.

V gene TRBV7-2 combines with J gene TRBJ1-6; no reliable D call. Deletions cut 2 bases from V and 9 bases from J, with 14 bases between. The CDR3 totals 15 residues. Germline CDR1 SGHTA, CDR2 FQGNSA. The CDR3 here is CASSLLPEDGSPLHF. In DNA, the CDR3 is TGTGCCAGCAGCTTACTGCCAGAGGATGGTTCACCCCTCCACTTT.